Below, 5 T cell receptor beta chains from the same sample are listed, as sequenced in a study of T cell responses to AZD1222 COVID-19 vaccine. Clones were read by immunoSEQ multiplex PCR, and TCRdb kept only the in-frame ones, dropping some. The sample yields over 70,000 clones, 88% seen once. The sample here was peripheral blood, taken on day 0 of MenACWY control vaccination. The receptor set was obtained from an adult in good health.

This chain connects TRBV19 to TRBJ2-1; a weak D match, TRBD1 (6 bases). The germline gives CDR1 LNHDA, CDR2 SQIVND (reference sequence). V lost 1 base, J lost 6 bases, and 16 bases lay in between. This CDR3 has 16 amino acids. For the CDR3, the DNA is TGTGCCAGTAGTATAGGGACCACAGGGAGAGGCAATGAGCAGTTCTTC. Its protein product is CASSIGTTGRGNEQFF.

The chain couples TRBV7-8 to TRBJ1-3, with D perhaps TRBD1 (5 bases). Germline CDR1 SGHVS, CDR2 FQNEAQ. The V gene lost 2 bases and the J gene lost 0 bases, with 11 bases spanning the gap. This CDR3 spans 16 amino acids. This chain's CDR3 is CASSLSGGSSGNTIYF. The CDR3 DNA reads as TGTGCCAGCAGCTTAAGCGGGGGAAGCTCTGGAAACACCATATATTTT.

The V gene is TRBV28, the J gene TRBJ1-5; D not certain. Germline loops: CDR1 MDHEN, CDR2 SYDVKM. Trimming took off 5 bases at V and 7 bases at J, with 12 bases between the two ends. The CDR3 length is 13 residues. CDR3 residues: CASSGQRRQPQHF. In nucleotides, the CDR3 is TGTGCCAGCAGTGGGCAGCGGAGGCAGCCCCAGCATTTT. The variable domain in full, with the rest retrieved from reference TRBV28 and TRBJ1-5, is DVKVTQSSRYLVKRTGEKVFLECVQDMDHENMFWYRQDPGLGLRLIYFSYDVKMKEKGDIPEGYSVSREKKERFSLILESASTNQTSMYLCASSGQRRQPQHFGDGTRLSIL.

V is TRBV5-1 and J is TRBJ1-6, with TRBD1 identical over 10 bases. The germline gives CDR1 SGHRS, CDR2 YFSETQ. The CDR3 has 17 amino acids. The J segment lost 9 bases and the V segment lost 4 bases, leaving 13 bases of the junction unmatched. CDR3 loop: CASSPRTGTGDISPLHF. Written as DNA, the CDR3 is TGCGCCAGCAGCCCAAGAACCGGGACAGGGGACATTTCACCCCTCCACTTT.

The chain has TRBV5-6 and TRBJ1-1, with 8 bases that match TRBD1. The germline V gene encodes CDR1 SGHDT and CDR2 YYEEEE. This CDR3 contains 16 residues. Losses at the gene ends were 4 bases for V and 0 bases for J; bases not matched to a gene: 8. DNA for the CDR3: TGTGCCAGCAGCGAAATAGGGGACAGGATGAACACTGAAGCTTTCTTT. Translation: CASSEIGDRMNTEAFF. Using reference TRBV5-6 and TRBJ1-1 for the parts outside the CDR3, the full variable domain is DAGVTQSPTHLIKTRGQQVTLRCSPKSGHDTVSWYQQALGQGPQFIFQYYEEEERQRGNFPDRFSGHQFPNYSSELNVNALLLGDSALYLCASSEIGDRMNTEAFFGQGTRLTVV.